The rows below give T cell receptor beta chains drawn from one sample of a study of CD8+ T cells in alopecia areata. Libraries were prepared by immunoSEQ multiplex PCR; TCRdb keeps only in-frame clonotypes and omits some of them. The sample shows around 270,000 clones, more than 45% of them seen only once. Sequencing was performed on CD4+ T cells sorted from blood, taken at week 24, from a patient treated with tofacitinib. The receptors originated from a human donor with alopecia areata. Both conserved end residues are part of each CDR3. The size of a clone is reported for some rows only, either as once, few or many, or as a class for expanded clones.

CDR3aa	v_gene	abundance	j_gene
CASSPGNQETQYF	TRBV5-1	few	TRBJ2-5
CASSSTGGAQGEQYF	TRBV7-3	few	TRBJ2-7
CASSQQGQGNTGELFF	TRBV4-1	-	TRBJ2-2
CASSKGESYNEQFF	TRBV19	-	TRBJ2-1
CASSGTGNSNQPQHF	TRBV6-1	-	TRBJ1-5
CASRETGSTEAFF	TRBV4-1	once	TRBJ1-1
CAWNRDSGANVLTF	TRBV30	-	TRBJ2-6
CASGSGGPGANVLTF	TRBV12-5	few	TRBJ2-6
CASSAQTGGLGEKLFF	TRBV7-2	-	TRBJ1-4
CASSLLGANEQFF	TRBV7-9	few	TRBJ2-1
CASRAVTGANSPLHF	TRBV6-1	-	TRBJ1-6
CASSGGQGEQPQHF	TRBV25-1	once	TRBJ1-5
CASSDRLVPLHF	TRBV5-6	-	TRBJ1-6
CASSSLGATDTQYF	TRBV5-4	-	TRBJ2-3
CSVADGNF	TRBV29-1	-	TRBJ2-5
CSVTIGGANQPQHF	TRBV29-1	-	TRBJ1-5
CASSTGPDNYGYTF	TRBV28	few	TRBJ1-2
CASSPGSTYNSPLHF	TRBV27	-	TRBJ1-6
CSVRFQGTEAFF	TRBV29-1	-	TRBJ1-1
CAISDVGAGVDEKLFF	TRBV10-3	-	TRBJ1-4
CASSLAWTGVHEQYF	TRBV7-9	-	TRBJ2-7
CASSYSDGSSYNEQFF	TRBV6-9	-	TRBJ2-1
CARGRKNEKLFF	TRBV30	-	TRBJ1-4
CAISESGGNQPQHF	TRBV10-3	-	TRBJ1-5
CASSPTSGGTNTGELFF	TRBV7-8	-	TRBJ2-2
CASSLRTGGFNSPLHF	TRBV5-6	-	TRBJ1-6
CASMARGMRQPQHF	TRBV7-9	-	TRBJ1-5
CAISESGTDTQYF	TRBV10-3	-	TRBJ2-3
CASSVGPNPDTQYF	TRBV2	-	TRBJ2-3
CASSAGTGRAGYYGYTF	TRBV27	few	TRBJ1-2
CASSLDRGGEQFF	TRBV4-1	-	TRBJ2-1
CATRGTSGGINTGELFF	TRBV10-3	few	TRBJ2-2
CASSQMDRVGEQYF	TRBV4-1	few	TRBJ2-7
CASKGGRVPDTQYF	TRBV5-1	few	TRBJ2-3
CASSYSHGEKLFF	TRBV6-5	few	TRBJ1-4
CASSFGDTAYEQYF	TRBV5-1	-	TRBJ2-7
CAWSVVGGATEAFF	TRBV30	-	TRBJ1-1
CASSQGEDQPQHF	TRBV4-3	-	TRBJ1-5
CTRGPPNTGELFF	TRBV1	-	TRBJ2-2
CASRRAQETQYF	TRBV27	-	TRBJ2-5
CSALAGGGDTQYF	TRBV29-1	-	TRBJ2-3
CSVRRESNSPLHF	TRBV29-1	-	TRBJ1-6
CASSLRDRRLAGSSPLHF	TRBV5-6	-	TRBJ1-6
CAWRPVGQAGNQPQHF	TRBV30	-	TRBJ1-5
CAWSVNRGIYNEQFF	TRBV30	-	TRBJ2-1
CASSQGVGGPFWEQFF	TRBV4-2	-	TRBJ2-1
CASYDPLEGYTF	TRBV19	-	TRBJ1-2
CASSLRLADTGELFF	TRBV5-4	-	TRBJ2-2
CACPLRTPNQPQHF	TRBV30	-	TRBJ1-5
CASSQGGAGGPASLPEQYF	TRBV4-1	few	TRBJ2-7
CASSLTGPYEQYF	TRBV6-5	-	TRBJ2-7
CAISEYTDTQYF	TRBV10-3	few	TRBJ2-3
CASRISSSSGGYEQYF	TRBV6-4	-	-
CASSLMGHQETQYF	TRBV7-9	-	TRBJ2-5
CASRPVRGGGYGYTF	TRBV7-2	-	TRBJ1-2